Each of the 20 T cell receptor beta chains below was sequenced from the same sample in a study of control samples from healthy donors and cancer patients (dated by TCRdb to about 2020). Library preparation was by the immunoSEQ multiplex PCR assay. TCRdb limited this immuneACCESS table to in-frame rearrangements with V and J called. A share of clones is missing; checked studies link under half to unresolved V genes, and the rest is unexplained. The sample data list around 70,000 clones, and approximately 94% of these were observed just once. Over 2.5% of the sample comes from the top ten. The sequenced material came from blood. All receptors come from a woman in her 30s in good health.

The chain combines TRBV6-5 with TRBJ1-2; TRBD1 matches 9 bases. There are 16 residues in the CDR3. The trim removed 4 bases at V and 3 bases at J, leaving 9 bases unmatched. Germline V CDR1 and CDR2: MNHEY, SVGAGI. CDR3 amino acids: CASSFQGQGGYYGYTF. CDR3 sequence (DNA): TGTGCCAGCAGTTTCCAGGGACAGGGAGGGTACTATGGCTACACCTTC.

V usage is TRBV10-3 and J usage is TRBJ1-1; 7 nucleotides align to TRBD1. J gave up 3 bases and V 4 bases, and 5 bases lay outside the gene matches. The CDR3 covers 14 residues. The germline gives CDR1 ENHRY, CDR2 SYGVKD. The CDR3 spells CAISASGGDTEAFF. The CDR3 DNA is TGTGCCATCAGTGCGTCAGGGGGTGACACTGAAGCTTTCTTT.

V gene TRBV6-4 combines with J gene TRBJ2-2; no reliable D call. The CDR3 is made up of 18 amino acids. Germline V gene sequence: CDR1 MRHNA, CDR2 SNTAGT. With 1 base removed from V and 8 bases from J, the gap between germline ends came to 23 bases. CDR3: CASSDLSGPLLLGGELFF. CDR3 DNA sequence: TGTGCCAGCAGTGACTTATCCGGGCCCCTACTTCTCGGTGGGGAGCTGTTTTTT.

The rearrangement uses TRBV7-9 and TRBJ1-1, with D hard to call. The CDR3 loop spans 15 amino acids. Germline V gene data show CDR1 as SEHNR and CDR2 as FQNEAQ (reference sequence). Trimming pared 5 bases from V and 8 bases from J, leaving 21 bases between. In DNA, the CDR3 is TGTGCCAGCAGCCCCCCGGTTGTTCCTATATTCGAAGCTTTCTTT. Protein: CASSPPVVPIFEAFF. Variable domain in full (rest from reference TRBV7-9 and TRBJ1-1): DTGVSQNPRHKITKRGQNVTFRCDPISEHNRLYWYRQTLGQGPEFLTYFQNEAQLEKSRLLSDRFSAERPKGSFSTLEIQRTEQGDSAMYLCASSPPVVPIFEAFFGQGTRLTVV.

V gene TRBV20-1 combines with J gene TRBJ1-1; no clear D. CDR1 is DFQATT, CDR2 SNEGSKA, per germline (reference sequence). Trimming left V 3 bases short and J 3 bases short, with 14 bases between. This CDR3 contains 14 residues. CDR3 sequence (DNA): TGCAGTGCTAGTGCTGGCAGGAGTTACACTGAAGCTTTCTTT. The encoded protein is CSASAGRSYTEAFF.

The gene calls are TRBV13 and TRBJ1-2; D uncertain. The CDR3 sequence is 13 residues long. Germline loops: CDR1 PRHDT, CDR2 FYEKMQ (reference sequence). V was shortened by 5 bases and J by 4 bases, with 11 bases between the two germline ends. The CDR3 sequence: CASSPTALYGYTF. The CDR3 DNA follows: TGTGCCAGCAGCCCCACAGCGCTCTATGGCTACACCTTC.

The gene calls are TRBV18 and TRBJ2-1; maybe TRBD1 (5 bases). Between the trimmed V and J ends, which lost 2 bases and 2 bases, there was a span of 19 bases. The length of the CDR3 is 18 residues. Germline CDR1 KGHSH, CDR2 LQKENI. The CDR3 spells CASSPTHFSGSPYNEQFF. CDR3 DNA: TGTGCCAGCTCACCAACCCATTTCTCAGGGTCGCCCTACAATGAGCAGTTCTTC.

V and J are TRBV29-1 and TRBJ1-1; the match to TRBD1 covers 7 bases. Per germline, CDR1 SQVTM and CDR2 ANQGSEA. V trimming: 4 bases; J trimming: 5 bases; junction bases outside the gene matches: 13. The CDR3 contains 15 residues. The chain's CDR3 is CSVVGEGARRTEAFF. CDR3 coding DNA: TGCAGCGTTGTCGGAGAGGGGGCGCGCAGAACTGAAGCTTTCTTT.

The V and J genes are TRBV25-1 and TRBJ2-5, with TRBD1 matching 7 bases. The CDR3 consists of 16 residues. The V gene's germline CDR1 is MGHDK and CDR2 SYGVNS. With 4 bases clipped from V and 4 bases from J, the junction kept 12 bases outside the gene matches. The CDR3 DNA reads as TGTGCCAGCAGTGTTGGGACAGTCGGGCGTCGAGAGACCCAGTACTTC. Protein product: CASSVGTVGRRETQYF.

The chain carries TRBV30 and TRBJ1-1; D is ambiguous. The V and J ends lost 6 bases and 3 bases respectively, with 5 bases between them. The germline V gene has CDR1 GTSNPN and CDR2 SVGIG (reference sequence). This CDR3 is built from 10 residues. The CDR3 bases are TGTGCCTGTCTTTACACTGAAGCTTTCTTT. Translating it yields CACLYTEAFF.

This sequence joins TRBV7-9 and TRBJ1-6; the D is unclear. Germline V CDR1 and CDR2: SEHNR, FQNEAQ (reference sequence). The CDR3 is 15 amino acids. The V end lost 1 base, the J end lost 5 bases, and 9 bases lay between the germline ends. CDR3 sequence: CASSLGSWDNSPLHF. The CDR3 DNA reads TGTGCCAGCAGCTTAGGAAGCTGGGATAATTCACCCCTCCACTTT.

This rearrangement joins TRBV7-9 to TRBJ2-7; 7 bases line up with TRBD1. Germline values: CDR1 SEHNR, CDR2 FQNEAQ (reference sequence). V lost 5 bases to trimming and J lost 7 bases; unmatched junction nucleotides: 8. The CDR3 is 13 amino acids. As DNA, the CDR3 is TGTGCCAGCAGCCCAAGACAGGGCTTTGAGCAGTACTTC. Translating gives CASSPRQGFEQYF.

This clone was observed once. The V gene is TRBV2, the J gene TRBJ1-2; no clear D gene. CDR1 and CDR2 from the germline V gene are SNHLY and FYNNEI. Trimming shortened V by 4 bases and J by 3 bases, and 12 bases separated the two germline ends. This CDR3 contains 14 residues. CDR3 sequence reads: CASSGVYSYYGYTF. The CDR3 bases are TGTGCCAGCAGTGGTGTATACTCCTACTATGGCTACACCTTC. Drawing the rest from reference TRBV2 and TRBJ1-2, the complete variable domain is EPEVTQTPSHQVTQMGQEVILRCVPISNHLYFYWYRQILGQKVEFLVSFYNNEISEKSEIFDDQFSVERPDGSNFTLKIRSTKLEDSAMYFCASSGVYSYYGYTFGSGTRLTVV.

V is TRBV4-2 and J is TRBJ2-7, with TRBD1 matching over 8 bases. After removal of 0 bases from V and 2 bases from J, the junction contained 6 bases not matched to a gene. The CDR3 is 16 amino acids. Germline CDR1 LGHNA, CDR2 YNFKEQ. The DNA of the CDR3 is TGTGCCAGCAGCCAAGATAGGGCAGGGGGCGCCTACGAGCAGTACTTC. Protein sequence: CASSQDRAGGAYEQYF.

This sequence joins TRBV5-8 and TRBJ1-5; maybe TRBD1 (5 bases). Trimming left V 4 bases short and J 7 bases short, with 15 bases between. Per germline, CDR1 SGHTS and CDR2 YDEGEE. The CDR3 runs to 14 residues. CDR3 protein: CASSRDFEYQPQHF. The CDR3 region has the DNA TGTGCCAGCAGCCGGGACTTCGAATACCAGCCCCAGCATTTT.

This chain joins TRBV25-1 and TRBJ1-2; D gene ambiguous. Germline V gives CDR1 MGHDK, CDR2 SYGVNS. Trimming took 3 bases from V and 2 from J, leaving 16 bases between them. CDR3 size: 16 residues. CDR3 sequence (DNA): TGTGCCAGCAGTGAGCACCGGTCGCCTCCCAACTATGGCTACACCTTC. This sequence encodes CASSEHRSPPNYGYTF.

V and J are TRBV5-6 and TRBJ1-2, with 8 bases identical to TRBD1. Germline CDR1 is SGHDT and CDR2 is YYEEEE. This CDR3 is built from 14 residues. The V gene end was trimmed by 0 bases and the J gene end by 8 bases; junction bases not matched to a gene: 6. The CDR3 is CASSLAQGALGYTF. CDR3 coding DNA: TGTGCCAGCAGCTTGGCGCAGGGGGCATTGGGCTACACCTTC.

This chain links TRBV5-1 with TRBJ2-7; no clear D. The CDR3 is 13 amino acids. Germline V gene sequence: CDR1 SGHRS, CDR2 YFSETQ. V shed 6 bases and J shed 1 base, with 11 bases lying between them. CDR3 coding DNA: TGCGCCAGCACCCCGGCAGCTTCCTACGAGCAGTACTTC. This translates into CASTPAASYEQYF.

This sequence joins TRBV3-1 (or the pseudogene TRBV3-2) and TRBJ2-2; tentative D call: TRBD1 (6 bases). This CDR3 contains 16 residues. Germline-derived CDR1 and CDR2 are LGHDT and YNNKEL (reference sequence). The V end was cut by 1 base, the J end by 6 bases, with 15 bases between. In DNA form, the CDR3 reads TGTGCCAGCAGCCAAGTCGTTGGGACATACGCCGGGGAGCTGTTTTTT. Protein product: CASSQVVGTYAGELFF.

The rearrangement uses TRBV7-9 and TRBJ2-1; D tentatively reads TRBD1 or TRBD2 (6 bases each). CDR3 length: 14 amino acids. The germline gives CDR1 SEHNR, CDR2 FQNEAQ (reference sequence). Trimming left V 4 bases short and J 6 bases short, with 13 bases between. The CDR3 sequence is CASSSKGGGNEQFF. The CDR3 bases are TGTGCCAGCAGCTCCAAAGGAGGGGGCAATGAGCAGTTCTTC.